This T cell receptor beta chain emerged from a study of blood T cell repertoires in COVID-19. As for the study in general: The origin of the acute and convalescent COVID-19 samples was the United States, Italy and Spain. PBMCs, B-cell-depleted T cells, or T cells were the source of the cDNA or gDNA that made up the material.

Authors' analysis steps: Amplification of reference gene primers provided the estimated nucleated cell counts. Here immunoSEQ multiplex PCR was the method, and the copy in TCRdb shows in-frame clones only, minus some. D and trimming were read from the DNA, whereas the V and J calls and clone size are those reported in that table. The sample lists about 76,000 clones; more than 75% were seen once. Germline CDR1 is MNHEY and CDR2 is SVGAGI. There are 13 residues in the CDR3. Trimming shortened V by 1 base and J by 3 bases, and 6 bases separated the two germline ends. The sequenced sample consisted of peripheral blood. The sequence derives from a human donor in a cohort sampled during active COVID-19. The V gene is TRBV6-5, the J gene TRBJ1-2, with D possibly matching TRBD1 (6 bases). The CDR3 here is CASSYYRDYGYTF. CDR3 sequence (DNA): TGTGCCAGCAGTTACTACAGGGACTATGGCTACACCTTC.